This TCR beta chain was retrieved from a study of blood T cells in healthy people across ages. General study findings and limits: A roughly linear age-dependent decrease characterized TCR beta diversity per million T cells.

With each sample, at least 5.5 micrograms of total RNA were extracted. This clonotype was counted a few times. The antigen is not known. PCR was performed a second time for 7 to 11 cycles using a sample-barcoded 5' primer and a J-beta primer mix. MiXCR, run by TCRdb on the 5' RACE reads, gives a single entry per CDR3 protein. The top ten hold more than 3% of the sample, which has 800,000 or so distinct CDR3 sequences, approximately 25% seen once. V was shortened by 0 bases and J by 1 base, with 9 bases between the two germline ends. This CDR3 spans 14 amino acids. Germline V CDR1 and CDR2: DFQATT, SNEGSKA (reference sequence). These data were likewise used in another study, on T cells of mothers and their children. From that second work: Related mother-child pairs shared slightly more overlap than unrelated pairs, but the difference was non-significant.

The sample was blood. The chain links TRBV20-1 to TRBJ2-5; D gene uncertain. The clonotype comes from a boy aged 5-17 years in good health. The CDR3 loop reads CSARDQGIQETQYF. The CDR3 DNA sequence: TGCAGTGCTAGAGATCAAGGGATCCAAGAGACCCAGTACTTC.